The clone carrying this TCR beta chain was counted ten times or more. The antigen remains undetermined. Via MiXCR, TCRdb re-called the 5' RACE reads, giving one row per CDR3 protein. The sample lists 1.5 million or so distinct CDR3 sequences, less than 35% occurring once. The data originate from a study of identical twins. Whole-study results and caveats: Weaker excess sharing between twins was seen in beta out-of-frame sequences. Cord blood beta clonotypes that were abundant carried fewer insertions, and memory repertoires showed no such trend.

This CDR3 is 14 amino acids long. V gave up 4 bases and J gave up 2 bases, with 11 bases separating them. Germline loops: CDR1 SGHRS, CDR2 YFSETQ. Healthy Caucasians, and only they, were the donors. The clonotype originates from a newborn girl in good health. The V gene is TRBV5-1, the J gene TRBJ2-3; a weak D match, TRBD1 (6 bases). The sequencing sample was made of cord blood. CDR3 DNA: TGCGCCAGCAGCGCACAGGGACCCACAGATACGCAGTATTTT. It is translated as CASSAQGPTDTQYF.